The sequence of this TCR beta chain was determined in a study of cytomegalovirus exposure and HLA in healthy donors (dated by TCRdb to about 2017). Regarding the research as a whole: A later analysis indicated that the roughly 120 validation repertoires were generated on the platform also employed for the 700 or so repertoires of the first cohort. The study was designed to test whether signatures of past pathogen exposure could be identified by cataloging public T cell receptors. To predict cytomegalovirus infection status, the study combined high-throughput TCR immunosequencing, statistical association of individual TCRs with disease status, and machine learning. In addition to the first cohort of 500 to 850 subjects, a separate validation cohort of 120 different subjects was used.

The donors were included in the validation cohort of some 120 subjects, a group kept apart from the roughly 670-subject first cohort. Beyond this particular receptor, the publication reports: The classifier was reported to diagnose cytomegalovirus status with high specificity and sensitivity in both the original and validation cohorts. In a later analysis, TCRs clustered in the first cohort were found to also tend to co-occur in the approximately 120 validation repertoires, with 90% to 95% of cluster scores above 0. In the study, 150 to 200 TCR beta chains were listed as associated with cytomegalovirus. A later analysis had no HLA typing for the validation cohort, so co-occurrence there was scored across all 130 or so repertoires. The authors suggested that the approach could potentially be extended to other disease states and immunological phenotypes. Three of the identified cytomegalovirus-associated TCR beta chains were confirmed in vitro to be specific for cytomegalovirus antigens. Most TCR sequences were seen in very few donors, while some public TCRs were found in many individuals.

The sample holds one count of this clone. No antigen is known for it. Per-nucleotide qualities are absent, and no much larger clonotype sits a single base away. Libraries were made using the immunoSEQ multiplex PCR assay. Per the source publication's procedure: A statistical classification framework was built to diagnose cytomegalovirus status from the catalog of TCR beta chain sequences. Entries here come from immuneACCESS through TCRdb and include only in-frame sequences with V and J called. Some clones fail to appear in such tables; in the studies checked, an unresolved V gene covers under half of the shortfall, and the cause of the remainder is unknown. Clone size and the V and J calls come from that table; the DNA yielded D and trimming. This sample is represented by over 85,000 clones; roughly 84% of them were singletons. The leading ten clones occupy 9.5% to 13% of the sample. Per the germline V gene, LGHNA is the CDR1 and YSLEER is the CDR2. Spanning cysteine to phenylalanine, the CDR3 consists of 16 amino acids. Only the CDR3 portion is preserved as DNA: 48 bases, with reading frame beginning at the first base. The junction carries 13 bases between V and J, which are trimmed by 4 bases and 0 bases respectively.

The TCR sequence derives from a woman aged 18 to 35 in good health and CMV-seropositive. Sequences were obtained from PBMCs. The chain employs TRBV4-3 and TRBJ2-1; perhaps TRBD2 is the D gene, with 5 bases matching. This receptor has the CDR3 CASSRVLASSYNEQFF. The sequence in DNA is TGCGCCAGCAGCCGAGTTCTAGCAAGCTCCTACAATGAGCAGTTCTTC.